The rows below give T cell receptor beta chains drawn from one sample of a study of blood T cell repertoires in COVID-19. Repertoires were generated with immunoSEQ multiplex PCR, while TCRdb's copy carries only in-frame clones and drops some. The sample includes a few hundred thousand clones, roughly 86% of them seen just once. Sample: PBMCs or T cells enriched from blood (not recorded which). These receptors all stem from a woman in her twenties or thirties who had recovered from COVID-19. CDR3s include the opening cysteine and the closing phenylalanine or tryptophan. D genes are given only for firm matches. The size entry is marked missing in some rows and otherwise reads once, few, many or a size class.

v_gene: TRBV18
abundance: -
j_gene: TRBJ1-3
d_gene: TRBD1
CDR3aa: CASSPLPAGGPGNTIYF
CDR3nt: TGTGCCAGCTCACCCCTCCCGGCAGGGGGTCCTGGAAACACCATATATTTT

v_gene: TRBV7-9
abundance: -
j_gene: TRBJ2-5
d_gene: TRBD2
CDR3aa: CASSALAGRNQETQYF
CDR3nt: TGTGCCAGCAGCGCCCTAGCGGGACGAAACCAAGAGACCCAGTACTTC

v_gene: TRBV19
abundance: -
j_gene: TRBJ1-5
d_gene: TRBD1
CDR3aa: CASSTLGTGSVKDQPQHF
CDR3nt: TGTGCCAGTAGCACACTGGGGACAGGAAGTGTGAAGGATCAGCCCCAGCATTTT

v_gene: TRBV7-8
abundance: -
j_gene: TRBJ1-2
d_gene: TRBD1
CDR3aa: CASSFTGGAGYTF
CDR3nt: TGTGCCAGCAGCTTTACAGGGGGCGCTGGCTACACCTTC

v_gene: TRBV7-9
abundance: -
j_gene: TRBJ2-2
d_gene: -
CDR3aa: CASRISRVTSFTGELFF
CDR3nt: TGTGCCAGCAGAATCTCCCGTGTGACTAGTTTTACCGGGGAGCTGTTTTTT

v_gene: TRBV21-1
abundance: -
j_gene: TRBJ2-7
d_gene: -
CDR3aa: CASSKVFGRGTETYEQYF
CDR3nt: -

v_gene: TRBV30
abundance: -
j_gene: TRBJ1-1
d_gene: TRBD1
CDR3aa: CAWSYRGRSEAFF
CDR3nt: TGTGCCTGGAGTTACAGGGGTCGGTCTGAAGCTTTCTTT

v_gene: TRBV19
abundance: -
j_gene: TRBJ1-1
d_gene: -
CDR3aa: CASFSGVNTEAFF
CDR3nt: TGTGCCAGCTTTTCAGGGGTGAACACTGAAGCTTTCTTT

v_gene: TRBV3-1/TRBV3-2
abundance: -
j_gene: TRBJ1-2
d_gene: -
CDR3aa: CASSHARQVNYGYTF
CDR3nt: TGTGCCAGCAGCCACGCGCGACAGGTTAACTATGGCTACACCTTC

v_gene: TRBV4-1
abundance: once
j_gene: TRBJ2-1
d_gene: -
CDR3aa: CASSQDPLFGSYNEQFF
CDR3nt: TGCGCCAGCAGCCAAGACCCCCTATTCGGTTCCTACAATGAGCAGTTCTTC

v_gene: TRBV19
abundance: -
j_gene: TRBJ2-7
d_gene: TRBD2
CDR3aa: CASLLAKRRLADEQYF
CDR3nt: TGTGCCAGCCTCCTTGCCAAACGTCGACTAGCGGACGAGCAGTACTTC

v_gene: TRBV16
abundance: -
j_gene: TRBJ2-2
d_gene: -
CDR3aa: CASSPVSFGELFF
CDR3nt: TGTGCCAGCAGCCCCGTATCGTTCGGGGAGCTGTTTTTT

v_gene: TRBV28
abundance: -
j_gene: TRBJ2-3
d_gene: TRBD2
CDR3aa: CACGLAGGNTDTQYF
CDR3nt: TGTGCCTGCGGACTAGCGGGAGGGAACACAGATACGCAGTATTTT

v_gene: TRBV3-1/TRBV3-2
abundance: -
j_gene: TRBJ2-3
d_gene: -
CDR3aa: CASSQEQGFEDTQYF
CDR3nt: TGTGCCAGCAGCCAAGAGCAGGGGTTTGAGGATACGCAGTATTTT

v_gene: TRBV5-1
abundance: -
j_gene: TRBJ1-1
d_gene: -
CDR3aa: CASSLEQNAEAFF
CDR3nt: TGCGCCAGCAGCTTGGAGCAAAACGCTGAAGCTTTCTTT

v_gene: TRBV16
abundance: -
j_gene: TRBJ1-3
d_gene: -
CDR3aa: CASSHYQGSSGNTIYF
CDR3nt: TGTGCCAGCAGCCATTATCAGGGGAGCTCTGGAAACACCATATATTTT

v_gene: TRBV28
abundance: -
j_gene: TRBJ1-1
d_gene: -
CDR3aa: CASNTDTAMNTEAFF
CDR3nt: TGTGCCAGCAATACGGACACAGCCATGAACACTGAAGCTTTCTTT

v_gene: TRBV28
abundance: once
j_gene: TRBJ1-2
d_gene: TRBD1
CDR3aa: CASSLTGDQKGYTF
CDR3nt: TGTGCCAGCAGTCTGACAGGGGATCAGAAGGGCTACACCTTC

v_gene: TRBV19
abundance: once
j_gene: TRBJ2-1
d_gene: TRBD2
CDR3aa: CASISGRNPDEQFF
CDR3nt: TGTGCCAGTATCAGCGGGAGAAATCCCGATGAGCAGTTCTTC

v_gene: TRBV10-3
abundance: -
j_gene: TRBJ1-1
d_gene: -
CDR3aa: CAISESAVSDRPMNTEAFF
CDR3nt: TGTGCCATCAGTGAGTCCGCTGTCTCGGACAGACCAATGAACACTGAAGCTTTCTTT

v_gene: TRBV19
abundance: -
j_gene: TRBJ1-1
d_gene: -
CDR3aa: CATRDRNTEAFF
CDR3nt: TGTGCCACCCGAGACAGGAACACTGAAGCTTTCTTT